A selection of T cell receptor beta chains follows, all from one sample in a study of identical twins. TCRdb ran MiXCR on the 5' RACE reads and lists one entry per CDR3 protein. The data contain 750,000 to 950,000 distinct CDR3 sequences, roughly an eighth of them singletons. These data were also reused for a study on yellow fever vaccine responses in identical twins.

The sequencing input was PBMCs. Receptors originate from a woman aged 18 to 35 in good health. Each CDR3 is given without its conserved first and last residue.

v_gene,j_gene,CDR3aa
TRBV27,TRBJ1-1,ASSHRYVGTEAF
TRBV6-5,TRBJ1-1,ASSFSPMRGDTEAF
TRBV10-3,TRBJ2-2,AIGTSGAKTFTTGELF
TRBV3-1,TRBJ2-3,ASSQVDRGVTDTQY
TRBV7-9,TRBJ2-3,ASSWGQATTDTQY
TRBV11-3,TRBJ2-5,ASSPMTRDRETQY
TRBV15,TRBJ1-5,ATSRGQGYQPQH
TRBV2,TRBJ2-5,ASKPDRGVETQY
TRBV14,TRBJ1-2,ASSQNTDYGYT
TRBV15,TRBJ1-4,ATSRVIGGNPEEKLF
TRBV11-1,TRBJ2-1,ASSPERVGQQF
TRBV10-3,TRBJ1-4,AISEGVGEEKLF
TRBV27,TRBJ2-5,ASSFEARETQY
TRBV6-4,TRBJ2-1,ASSDSGGGTHSSYNEQF
TRBV28,TRBJ2-7,ASSFLSGYYEQY
TRBV10-2,TRBJ2-2,ASTDVRGVTNTGELF